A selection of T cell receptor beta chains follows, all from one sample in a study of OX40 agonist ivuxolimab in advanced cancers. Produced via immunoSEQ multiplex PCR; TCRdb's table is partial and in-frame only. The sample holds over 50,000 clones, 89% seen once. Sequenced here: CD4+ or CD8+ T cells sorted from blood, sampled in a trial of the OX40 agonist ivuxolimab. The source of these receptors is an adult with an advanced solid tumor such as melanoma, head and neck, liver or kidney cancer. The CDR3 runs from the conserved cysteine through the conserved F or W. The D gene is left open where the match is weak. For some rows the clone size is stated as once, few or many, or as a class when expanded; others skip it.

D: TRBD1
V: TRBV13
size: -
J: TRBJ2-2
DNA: TGTGCCAGCAGCTTAGGCACTTCGGGACAGGGCACCGGGGAGCTGTTTTTT
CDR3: CASSLGTSGQGTGELFF

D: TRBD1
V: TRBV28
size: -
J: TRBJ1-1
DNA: TGTGCCAGCAGCCAACCGGGACAGGGAACTGAAGCTTTCTTT
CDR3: CASSQPGQGTEAFF

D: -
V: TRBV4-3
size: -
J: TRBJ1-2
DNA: TGCGCCAGCAGCCAAGATCCTAGGAGATCCCAAGGCTACACCTTC
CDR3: CASSQDPRRSQGYTF

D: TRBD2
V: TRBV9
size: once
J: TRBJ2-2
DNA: TGTGCCAGCAGCGTAGGAGGACTAGCGGGATCCGGGGAGCTGTTTTTT
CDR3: CASSVGGLAGSGELFF

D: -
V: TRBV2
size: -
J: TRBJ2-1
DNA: TGTGCCAGCAGTGATAATGTTGGGAATGAGCAGTTCTTC
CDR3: CASSDNVGNEQFF

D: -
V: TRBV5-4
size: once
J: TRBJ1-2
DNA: TGTGCCAGCAGCTTGGTATCTCGGATTAACTATGGCTACACCTTC
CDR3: CASSLVSRINYGYTF

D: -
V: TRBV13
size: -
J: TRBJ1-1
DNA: TGTGCCAGCAGCTTAGGGGACAGCACTGAAGCTTTCTTT
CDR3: CASSLGDSTEAFF

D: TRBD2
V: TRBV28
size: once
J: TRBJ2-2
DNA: TGTGCCAGCAGTTTGCGGGGGTCCGGGGAGCTGTTTTTT
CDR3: CASSLRGSGELFF

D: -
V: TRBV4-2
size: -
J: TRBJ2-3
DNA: TGTGCCAGCAGCCAAGTTGTGGAAGCTAGCACAGATACGCAGTATTTT
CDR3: CASSQVVEASTDTQYF

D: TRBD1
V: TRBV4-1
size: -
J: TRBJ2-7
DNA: TGCGCCAGCAGCCAAGCCGGACAGGGAGTTTACGAGCAGTACTTC
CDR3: CASSQAGQGVYEQYF

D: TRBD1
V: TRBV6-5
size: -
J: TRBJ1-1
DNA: TGTGCCAGCACCGGACAGGGACTGAACACTGAAGCTTTCTTT
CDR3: CASTGQGLNTEAFF

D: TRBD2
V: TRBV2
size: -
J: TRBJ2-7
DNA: TGTGCCAGCAGTGGTAGCGGGGCGAGCTCCTACGAGCAGTACTTC
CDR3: CASSGSGASSYEQYF

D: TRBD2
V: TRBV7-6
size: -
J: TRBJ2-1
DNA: TGTGCCAGCAGCTTAGAAGGACTAGCGCCTTACAATGAGCAGTTCTTC
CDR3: CASSLEGLAPYNEQFF

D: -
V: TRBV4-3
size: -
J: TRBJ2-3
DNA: TGCGCCAGCAGCCAAGAATGGGGAACACCAGATACGCAGTATTTT
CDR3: CASSQEWGTPDTQYF

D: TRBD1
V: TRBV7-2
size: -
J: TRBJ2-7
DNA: TGTGCCAGCAGCTATCGGGACAGGAGCTACGAGCAGTACTTC
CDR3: CASSYRDRSYEQYF

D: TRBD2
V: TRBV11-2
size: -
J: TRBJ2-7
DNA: TGTGCCAGCAGCTTGCGGGACTATAAAGCCTACGAGCAGTACTTC
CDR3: CASSLRDYKAYEQYF

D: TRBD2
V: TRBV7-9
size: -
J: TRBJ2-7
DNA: TGTGCCAGCAGACTAGCGGGTTTCGAGCAGTACTTC
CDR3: CASRLAGFEQYF

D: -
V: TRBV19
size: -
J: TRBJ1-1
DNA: TGTGCCAGTAGTTCCAGTGGGAGAGAAGCTTTCTTT
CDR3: CASSSSGREAFF

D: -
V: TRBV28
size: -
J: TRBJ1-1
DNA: TGTGCCAGCAGTCTGTCGTACGAAGGGACTGAAGCTTTCTTT
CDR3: CASSLSYEGTEAFF

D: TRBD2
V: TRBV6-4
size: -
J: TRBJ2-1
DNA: TGTGCCAGCAGTGTGGTAGCGGGACGGAATGAGCAGTTCTTC
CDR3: CASSVVAGRNEQFF

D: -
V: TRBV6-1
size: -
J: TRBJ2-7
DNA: TGTGCCAGCAGTGAACGGTACGAGCAGTACTTC
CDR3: CASSERYEQYF

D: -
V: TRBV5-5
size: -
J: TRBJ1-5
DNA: TGTGCCAGCAGCTTCCATAGGGCGGGCAATCAGCCCCAGCATTTT
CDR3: CASSFHRAGNQPQHF

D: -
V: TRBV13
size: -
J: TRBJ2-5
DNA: TGTGCCAGCAGCTCATCCGGACTGCAAGAGACCCAGTACTTC
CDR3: CASSSSGLQETQYF

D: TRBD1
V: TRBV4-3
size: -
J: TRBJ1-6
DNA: TGCGCCAGCAGCCAGGGACAGGAGGGGAGTTCACCCCTCCACTTT
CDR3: CASSQGQEGSSPLHF

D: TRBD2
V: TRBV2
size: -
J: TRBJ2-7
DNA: TGTGCCAGCAGACCAGCGGGAAGCTCCTACGAGCAGTACTTC
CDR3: CASRPAGSSYEQYF

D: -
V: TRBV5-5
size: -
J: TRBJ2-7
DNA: TGTGCCAGCAGCTTTGGGCTTTCCTACGAGCAGTACTTC
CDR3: CASSFGLSYEQYF

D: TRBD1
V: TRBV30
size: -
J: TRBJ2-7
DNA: TGTGCCTGGTGCAGGACAGGGAGCGACGAGCAGTACTTC
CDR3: CAWCRTGSDEQYF

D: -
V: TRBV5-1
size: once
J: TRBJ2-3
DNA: TGCGCCAGCAGCTGGTGGGGGGACGGAGATACGCAGTATTTT
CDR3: CASSWWGDGDTQYF

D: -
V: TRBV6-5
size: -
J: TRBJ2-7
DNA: TGTGCCAGCAGTCTGGGGCCTGGGGAGCAGTACTTC
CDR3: CASSLGPGEQYF

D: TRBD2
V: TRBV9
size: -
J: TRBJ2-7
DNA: TGTGCCAGCAGCGTTCGGGACTGGGGGGTGACCCCACTACTAGCGGGGCTTTACGAGCAGTACTTC
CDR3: CASSVRDWGVTPLLAGLYEQYF

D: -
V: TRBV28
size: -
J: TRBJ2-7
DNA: TGTGCCAGCAGCACGGGACGGACCTACGAGCAGTACTTC
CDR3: CASSTGRTYEQYF

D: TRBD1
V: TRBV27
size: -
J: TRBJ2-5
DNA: TGTGCCAGCAGTCCTACGACAGGGGGCGAGACCCAGTACTTC
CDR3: CASSPTTGGETQYF

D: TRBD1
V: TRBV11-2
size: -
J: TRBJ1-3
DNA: TGTGCCAGCAGCGTCCGGGACAGGGTTGGAAACACCATATATTTT
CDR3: CASSVRDRVGNTIYF

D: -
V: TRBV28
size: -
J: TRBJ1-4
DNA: TGTGCCAGCAGTTTATCAGGGGAGAATGAAAAACTGTTTTTT
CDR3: CASSLSGENEKLFF

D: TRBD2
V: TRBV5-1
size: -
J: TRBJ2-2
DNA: TGCGCCGGAACTAGCGGGACCTACACCGGGGAGCTGTTTTTT
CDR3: CAGTSGTYTGELFF

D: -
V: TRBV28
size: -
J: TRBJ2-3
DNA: TGTGCCAGCAGTTTTCCCACAGATACGCAGTATTTT
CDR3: CASSFPTDTQYF

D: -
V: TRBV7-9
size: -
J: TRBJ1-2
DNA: TGTGCCAGCAGCACGAGTGGGGGCGACGTCTATGGCTACACCTTC
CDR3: CASSTSGGDVYGYTF

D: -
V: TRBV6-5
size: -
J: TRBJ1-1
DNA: TGTGCCAGCAGTTACTCGGAGGGGAACACTGAAGCTTTCTTT
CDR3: CASSYSEGNTEAFF

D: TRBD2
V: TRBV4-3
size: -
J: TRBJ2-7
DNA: TGCGCCAGCAGCCAAGATGCCGGGGGGTTCTACGAGCAGTACTTC
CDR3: CASSQDAGGFYEQYF

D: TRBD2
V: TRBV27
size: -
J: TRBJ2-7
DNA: TGTGCCAGCAGTCCCACGGGGGGAAGAGGCTACTACGAGCAGTACTTC
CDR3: CASSPTGGRGYYEQYF